Below are 31 T cell receptor beta chains sequenced from a single sample in a study of blood T cell repertoires in COVID-19. TCRdb's copy holds only in-frame clones and misses some; the assay was immunoSEQ multiplex PCR. The data contain about 350,000 clones, roughly 90% of them singletons. The sequencing input was PBMCs or T cells enriched from blood (not recorded which). The receptors come from a woman in her twenties or thirties who had been exposed to COVID-19.

The gene calls are TRBV7-3 and TRBJ2-1; 13 bases align to TRBD2. CDR3 size: 21 residues. V shed 1 base and J 5 bases; nucleotides not matched to a gene: 17. Germline CDR1 and CDR2: SGHTA and FQGTGA. The DNA of the CDR3 is TGTGCCAGCAGCTTAAGGTCACCGGGACTAGCGGGACGCCACGACCACAATGAGCAGTTCTTC. Amino acid sequence: CASSLRSPGLAGRHDHNEQFF.

The rearrangement joins TRBV12-3 or TRBV12-4 to TRBJ2-7; D remains unclear. The V and J ends lost 2 bases and 3 bases respectively, with 8 bases between them. This CDR3 has 13 residues. As DNA, the CDR3 is TGTGCCAGCAGTTTACCCCCTGTCTACGAGCAGTACTTC. It codes for CASSLPPVYEQYF.

The rearrangement links TRBV5-1 to TRBJ2-7, with TRBD1 matching 7 bases. This CDR3 contains 17 residues. Unmatched junction bases numbered 13, after V lost 4 bases and J lost 0 bases. CDR1 is SGHRS, CDR2 YFSETQ, per germline. In nucleotides, the CDR3 is TGCGCCAGCAGCACGACCCCGACAGGGACGAGCTCCTACGAGCAGTACTTC. It specifies CASSTTPTGTSSYEQYF.

A word on this clone: The junction departs from germline at one end; a sequencing error may be responsible. V gene TRBV24-1 combines with J gene TRBJ1-5, with TRBD1 matching 9 bases. The CDR3 length is 15 residues. Germline CDR1 reads KGHDR; CDR2 reads SFDVKD. CDR3 sequence (DNA): TGTGCCACCAGTGCCAGGGGACAGGGCAACCAGCCCCAGCATTTT. Amino acid sequence: CATSARGQGNQPQHF.

The chain's CDR3 is CASSTQGGDTQYF. CDR3 bases: TGTGCCAGCAGCACCCAGGGTGGAGATACGCAGTATTTT. The chain has TRBV7-3 and TRBJ2-3; possible D gene TRBD1, 5 bases. The germline V gene encodes CDR1 SGHTA and CDR2 FQGTGA. This CDR3 is 13 amino acids long. Trimming left V 5 bases short and J 5 bases short, with 11 bases between.

The chain is built from TRBV6-6 and TRBJ1-5; the D gene is possibly TRBD1 (5 bases). Germline V gene lookup returns CDR1 MNHNY and CDR2 SVGAGI (reference sequence). The CDR3 extends over 15 amino acids. V was pared by 6 bases and J by 5 bases, with 17 bases between. The CDR3 DNA follows: TGTGCCAGCAGGTCATCAGTAGGGGTATATCAGCCCCAGCATTTT. Encoded protein: CASRSSVGVYQPQHF.

V is TRBV9 and J is TRBJ2-7; a possible D gene is TRBD2 (6 bases). V dropped 0 bases and J dropped 3 bases, with 16 bases sitting between them. The germline CDR1 and CDR2 sequences are SGDLS and YYNGEE. This CDR3 spans 16 amino acids. CDR3 coding DNA: TGTGCCAGCAGCGTAGGGTGGCAGTCGGGGGTCTACGAGCAGTACTTC. Protein sequence: CASSVGWQSGVYEQYF.

This chain uses TRBV7-2 with TRBJ2-1; 14 nucleotides align to TRBD2. Trimming took 4 bases from V and 2 from J; bases not matched to a gene: 10. The germline V gene encodes CDR1 SGHTA and CDR2 FQGNSA. There are 19 residues in the CDR3. DNA for the CDR3: TGTGCCAGCAGCTCCACGACTAGCGGGAGGGCCCGCACCTACAATGAGCAGTTCTTC. Its protein product is CASSSTTSGRARTYNEQFF. Full variable domain (rest looked up from reference TRBV7-2 and TRBJ2-1): GAGVSQSPSNKVTEKGKDVELRCDPISGHTALYWYRQSLGQGLEFLIYFQGNSAPDKSGLPSDRFSAERTGGSVSTLTIQRTQQEDSAVYLCASSSTTSGRARTYNEQFFGPGTRLTVL.

This chain joins TRBV19 and TRBJ1-5; D is perhaps TRBD1 (5 bases). V was cut by 3 bases and J by 7 bases, with 10 bases left in between. In germline, CDR1 is LNHDA, CDR2 SQIVND (reference sequence). CDR3 length equals 13 residues. CDR3 sequence reads: CASSIFREQPQHF. The CDR3 DNA is TGTGCCAGTAGTATTTTCAGGGAACAGCCCCAGCATTTT.

This clone was counted between two and nine times. The chain employs TRBV2 and TRBJ1-2; 10 bases agree with TRBD1. From germline, CDR1 is SNHLY and CDR2 FYNNEI. The V segment lost 0 bases and the J segment 3 bases; nucleotides outside the gene matches: 4. This CDR3 has 16 residues. In DNA form, the CDR3 reads TGTGCCAGCAGTGAAGCGGGGACAGGGGTTGACTATGGCTACACCTTC. This codes for CASSEAGTGVDYGYTF.

The chain employs TRBV28 and TRBJ1-2; 10 bases line up with TRBD1. CDR1 MDHEN and CDR2 SYDVKM come from the germline V gene. V dropped 6 bases and J dropped 7; count of bases not matched to a gene: 8. The CDR3 runs to 14 residues. The CDR3 DNA follows: TGTGCCAGCAGCGGACAGGGGGAGTTTGGTGGCTACACCTTC. Translated, it gives CASSGQGEFGGYTF.

The genes are TRBV25-1 and TRBJ1-4; 7 positions match TRBD1. Trimming took 2 bases from V and 7 from J; bases not matched to a gene: 7. The CDR3 contains 15 residues. Germline CDR1 reads MGHDK; CDR2 reads SYGVNS. CDR3 coding DNA: TGTGCCAGCAGTGAACTACAGGGGTTTAGTGAAAAACTGTTTTTT. Translation gives CASSELQGFSEKLFF.

The chain combines TRBV12-3 or TRBV12-4 with TRBJ1-2; 7 positions match TRBD1. The CDR3 is 13 amino acids. The CDR3 DNA reads as TGTGCTCTCGGACAGGCTCTCCGGGGGGGCTACACCTTC. Translated, it gives CALGQALRGGYTF.

This chain uses TRBV11-3 with TRBJ1-6; D not resolved. Germline CDR1 is SGHNT and CDR2 is YENEEA. The CDR3 is 17 amino acids. With 5 bases removed from V and 0 bases from J, the gap between germline ends came to 14 bases. The chain's CDR3 is CASSLAPTSSYNSPLHF. Written as DNA, the CDR3 is TGTGCCAGCAGCCTCGCCCCCACGAGCTCCTATAATTCACCCCTCCACTTT.

This rearrangement joins TRBV20-1 to TRBJ1-5; D possibly corresponds to TRBD1 (5 bases). The CDR3 totals 14 residues. Trimming removed 3 bases from V and 0 bases from J, with 9 bases in between. Germline CDR1 reads DFQATT; CDR2 reads SNEGSKA (reference sequence). CDR3 loop: CSASRGVSNQPQHF. The DNA of the CDR3 is TGCAGTGCTAGTCGGGGGGTTAGCAATCAGCCCCAGCATTTT.

The sample holds one count of this clone. The chain is built from TRBV19 and TRBJ2-5, with TRBD1 matching over 8 bases. V was clipped by 5 bases and J by 2 bases; unmatched bases: 10. Looked up from germline, CDR1 is LNHDA and CDR2 is SQIVND (reference sequence). The CDR3 is 16 amino acids. CDR3 DNA: TGTGCCAGTAGTCTCCGGACAGGGACCCTTCAAGAGACCCAGTACTTC. This sequence encodes CASSLRTGTLQETQYF. Full variable domain (remainder filled in from reference TRBV19 and TRBJ2-5): DGGITQSPKYLFRKEGQNVTLSCEQNLNHDAMYWYRQDPGQGLRLIYYSQIVNDFQKGDIAEGYSVSREKKESFPLTVTSAQKNPTAFYLCASSLRTGTLQETQYFGPGTRLLVL.

V is TRBV25-1 and J is TRBJ1-2, with TRBD1 matching 9 bases. This CDR3 comprises 16 residues. Germline CDR1 and CDR2: MGHDK and SYGVNS. The ends lost 3 bases at V and 4 bases at J; junction bases unmatched: 9. The CDR3 DNA is TGTGCCAGCAGTGATCAGAGGACAGGGGACGCCTATGGCTACACCTTC. Its protein is CASSDQRTGDAYGYTF.

The chain links TRBV9 to TRBJ2-2; the match to TRBD2 covers 8 bases. This CDR3 has 17 residues. V gave up 0 bases and J gave up 7 bases; unmatched junction bases: 11. Germline V lookup: CDR1 SGDLS, CDR2 YYNGEE. The CDR3 region has the DNA TGTGCCAGCAGCGTAGGATCGGGAGGGGACGGAATCGGGGAGCTGTTTTTT. It codes for CASSVGSGGDGIGELFF.

The chain combines TRBV20-1 with TRBJ2-7; D is uncertain. CDR1 is DFQATT, CDR2 SNEGSKA, per germline (reference sequence). Trimming took 0 bases from V and 6 from J, leaving 6 bases between them. The CDR3 loop spans 11 amino acids. The CDR3 loop reads CSARDPSEQYF. CDR3 nucleotides: TGCAGTGCTAGAGATCCCAGCGAGCAGTACTTC.

This chain joins TRBV27 and TRBJ2-1; 12 bases fit TRBD2. V lost 5 bases, J lost 8 bases, and 7 bases stayed unmatched. Germline loops: CDR1 MNHEY, CDR2 SMNVEV (reference sequence). The CDR3 is 15 residues long. In nucleotides, the CDR3 is TGTGCCAGCAGTCCATGGACTAGCGGGGCTCATGAGCAGTTCTTC. Its translation is CASSPWTSGAHEQFF.

The chain employs TRBV4-2 and TRBJ2-3; 7 bases map to TRBD2. The CDR3 has 16 residues. CDR1 is LGHNA and CDR2 is YNFKEQ in the germline V gene. V was pared by 0 bases and J by 2 bases, with 5 bases of the junction left unmatched. The CDR3 DNA is TGTGCCAGCAGCCAAGATGCGGGAGCCCCCACAGATACGCAGTATTTT. It encodes CASSQDAGAPTDTQYF.

This clone was seen just once. J is TRBJ1-1 and V is TRBV5-1; no reliable D call. Germline V gives CDR1 SGHRS, CDR2 YFSETQ. The CDR3 contains 14 residues. V dropped 0 bases and J dropped 0 bases, with 6 bases sitting between them. The CDR3 region is CASSLEELNTEAFF. CDR3 coding DNA: TGCGCCAGCAGCTTGGAAGAGTTGAACACTGAAGCTTTCTTT.

This clone occurred once. The chain uses TRBV10-2 and TRBJ2-1, with 13 bases fitting TRBD2. This CDR3 is built from 15 residues. From germline, CDR1 is WSHSY and CDR2 SAAADI. J lost 10 bases, V lost 6 bases, and 9 bases had no gene match. Here the CDR3 reads CASRAGTSGNREQFF. Here the CDR3 DNA reads TGCGCCAGCAGGGCTGGGACTAGCGGGAATCGGGAGCAGTTCTTC.

The CDR3 spells CASSLYGQGDGYTF. The DNA for the CDR3 is TGCGCCAGCAGCTTGTATGGACAGGGGGACGGCTACACCTTC. J is TRBJ1-2 and V is TRBV5-1; 10 bases align to TRBD1. CDR3 length: 14 amino acids. Trimming removed 1 base from V and 8 bases from J; junction bases left unmatched: 5. The germline V gene has CDR1 SGHRS and CDR2 YFSETQ. Full variable domain (rest looked up from reference TRBV5-1 and TRBJ1-2): KAGVTQTPRYLIKTRGQQVTLSCSPISGHRSVSWYQQTPGQGLQFLFEYFSETQRNKGNFPGRFSGRQFSNSRSEMNVSTLELGDSALYLCASSLYGQGDGYTFGSGTRLTVV.

Only a few counts were recorded for this clone. The chain carries TRBV5-1 and TRBJ1-1; D is possibly TRBD1 (6 bases). The germline V and J ends were trimmed by 0 bases and 7 bases, with 22 bases remaining between them. The V gene's germline CDR1 is SGHRS and CDR2 YFSETQ. This CDR3 has 17 amino acids. This CDR3 reads CASSLAGRGQGSFEAFF. CDR3 in DNA: TGCGCCAGCAGCTTGGCCGGCCGTGGGCAGGGGTCTTTTGAAGCTTTCTTT.

The V call is TRBV18, the J call TRBJ2-7, with 8 bases lining up with TRBD1. Germline lookup yields CDR1 KGHSH and CDR2 LQKENI. J lost 0 bases, V lost 3 bases, and 16 bases had no gene match. The CDR3 runs 19 residues. The CDR3, as DNA: TGTGCCAGCTCACCGCGCACTGACAGGGGATTTGGCAGCTCCTACGAGCAGTACTTC. Translated: CASSPRTDRGFGSSYEQYF.

This chain uses TRBV3-1 (or the pseudogene TRBV3-2) with TRBJ2-3, with 11 bases aligning to TRBD1. V was pared by 5 bases and J by 2 bases, with 6 bases of the junction left unmatched. Per germline, CDR1 LGHDT and CDR2 YNNKEL (reference sequence). The CDR3 is 16 amino acids. The CDR3: CASSLHGQGATDTQYF. In DNA, the CDR3 is TGTGCCAGCAGCTTACACGGACAGGGGGCCACAGATACGCAGTATTTT.

The chain has TRBV4-1 and TRBJ1-1; no firm D call. This CDR3 comprises 13 residues. V was clipped by 0 bases and J by 6 bases, with 8 bases between them. Germline assignment: CDR1 MGHRA and CDR2 YSYEKL. The CDR3 here is CASSQDWLPEAFF. DNA for the CDR3: TGCGCCAGCAGCCAAGATTGGCTTCCTGAAGCTTTCTTT.

The chain recombines TRBV28 with TRBJ1-6, with D hard to call. V was clipped by 2 bases and J by 10 bases, with 12 bases between them. CDR1 is MDHEN and CDR2 is SYDVKM in the germline V gene. CDR3 size: 14 residues. The CDR3 DNA reads as TGTGCCAGCAGTTTAATCTCTCACGGGTCACCCCTCCACTTT. This gives the protein CASSLISHGSPLHF.

The chain links TRBV28 to TRBJ1-2; no clear D. Germline CDR1 reads MDHEN; CDR2 reads SYDVKM. The V end was cut by 6 bases, the J end by 4 bases, with 9 bases between. The CDR3 is made up of 12 amino acids. Here the CDR3 reads CASRSEIYGYTF. DNA for the CDR3: TGTGCCAGCAGGTCTGAGATCTATGGCTACACCTTC.

This chain connects TRBV7-9 to TRBJ2-7; TRBD1 aligns across 9 bases. Trimming took 1 base from V and 3 from J; bases not matched to a gene: 7. Germline lookup yields CDR1 SEHNR and CDR2 FQNEAQ (reference sequence). The CDR3 runs 16 residues. CDR3 region: CASSLGGGTGSYEQYF. CDR3 nucleotides: TGTGCCAGCAGCTTAGGGGGCGGGACAGGGAGCTACGAGCAGTACTTC.